The next 17 T cell receptor beta chains were all read from a single sample in a study of PD-1 blockade in classical Hodgkin lymphoma. Every single patient, without exception, relapsed after autologous stem cell transplantation, and brentuximab vedotin exposure varied. Isolated CD8+ T cells were derived from thawed PBMCs through magnetic negative selection. Assay: immunoSEQ multiplex PCR; the TCRdb copy retains only in-frame clones and omits some. The sample gives 11,000 or so clones, roughly 83% of which show up once; approximately 37% is in the top ten. The input for sequencing was CD8+ T cells from blood, taken at baseline. The receptors come from a human donor with classical Hodgkin lymphoma.

J is TRBJ2-7 and V is TRBV5-6, with D hard to call. The CDR3 is made up of 13 amino acids. V lost 3 bases to trimming and J lost 6 bases, with 13 bases between them. Per germline, CDR1 SGHDT and CDR2 YYEEEE. The CDR3 nucleotides read TGTGCCAGCAGCTCGCCTGCCTGGGCCGAGCAGTACTTC. Its protein product is CASSSPAWAEQYF.

Only one count was recorded for this clone. The chain employs TRBV6-5 and TRBJ2-3, with D maybe TRBD2 (5 bases). Looked up from germline, CDR1 is MNHEY and CDR2 is SVGAGI. The CDR3 contains 15 residues. V lost 2 bases and J 2 bases, leaving 11 bases between the germline ends. DNA for the CDR3: TGTGCCAGCAGTTACGAGGGTCGAATCACAGATACGCAGTATTTT. Translation: CASSYEGRITDTQYF.

The V call is TRBV7-9, the J call TRBJ2-7; 14 bases agree with TRBD2. Germline trimming cut 5 bases from V and 3 bases from J; bases unmatched to any gene: 9. The CDR3 spans 17 residues. Germline assignment: CDR1 SEHNR and CDR2 FQNEAQ (reference sequence). The CDR3 loop reads CASSPGTSGRLNYEQYF. CDR3 bases: TGTGCCAGCAGCCCCGGGACTAGCGGGAGACTTAACTACGAGCAGTACTTC. Looking up the rest from reference TRBV7-9 and TRBJ2-7 gives the full variable domain: DTGVSQNPRHKITKRGQNVTFRCDPISEHNRLYWYRQTLGQGPEFLTYFQNEAQLEKSRLLSDRFSAERPKGSFSTLEIQRTEQGDSAMYLCASSPGTSGRLNYEQYFGPGTRLTVT.

The genes are TRBV6-4 and TRBJ1-2; 7 bases align to TRBD1. Germline assignment: CDR1 MRHNA and CDR2 SNTAGT. J was trimmed by 2 bases and V by 5 bases; bases with no gene match: 11. This CDR3 is 16 amino acids long. The CDR3 sequence is CASSYKTGVGNYGYTF. Here the CDR3 DNA reads TGTGCCAGCAGTTACAAAACAGGGGTCGGAAACTATGGCTACACCTTC.

This clone was recorded a few times. The V and J genes are TRBV2 and TRBJ2-1; TRBD2 aligns across 7 bases. Germline CDR1 reads SNHLY; CDR2 reads FYNNEI. The CDR3 is made up of 13 amino acids. The V and J ends lost 4 bases and 9 bases, in that order; junction bases with no gene match: 6. The CDR3 nucleotides are TGTGCCAGCAGTGTTGGGGGAGGGCGTGAGCAGTTCTTC. Protein sequence: CASSVGGGREQFF.

The chain couples TRBV6-1 to TRBJ1-2; possible D gene TRBD1, 6 bases. Trimming cost V 3 bases and J 0 bases, with 14 bases left between them. This CDR3 region has 16 residues. Germline V gives CDR1 MNHNS, CDR2 SASEGT. The CDR3 reads CASSDRGSLANYGYTF. The CDR3 region has the DNA TGTGCCAGCAGTGACAGGGGATCTTTAGCTAACTATGGCTACACCTTC.

In DNA, the CDR3 is TGTGCCAGTGCACAGGGGGGAGTCGGCTACGAGCAGTACTTC. This codes for CASAQGGVGYEQYF. This chain connects TRBV6-5 to TRBJ2-7; 8 bases map to TRBD1. The V and J ends lost 9 bases and 3 bases, in that order; junction bases with no gene match: 10. Germline loops: CDR1 MNHEY, CDR2 SVGAGI. The CDR3 spans 14 residues.

The genes are TRBV29-1 and TRBJ2-1, with no clear D. Looked up from germline, CDR1 is SQVTM and CDR2 is ANQGSEA. The ends were cut back, 4 bases at V and 2 bases at J, with 9 bases in the middle. This CDR3 comprises 13 residues. CDR3 in amino acids: CSVVTVTYNEQFF. The CDR3 nucleotides read TGCAGCGTTGTTACAGTGACCTACAATGAGCAGTTCTTC.

V gene TRBV15 combines with J gene TRBJ2-1; TRBD1 matches at 9 bases. Germline V gives CDR1 LNHNV, CDR2 YYDKDF (reference sequence). There are 16 residues in the CDR3. With V trimmed by 1 base and J by 7 bases, 8 bases remained unmatched. The CDR3: CATSRAPGQGLNEQFF. The CDR3 DNA is TGTGCCACCAGCAGAGCACCGGGACAGGGACTTAATGAGCAGTTCTTC. The variable domain in full, completed from reference TRBV15 and TRBJ2-1, reads DAMVIQNPRYQVTQFGKPVTLSCSQTLNHNVMYWYQQKSSQAPKLLFHYYDKDFNNEADTPDNFQSRRPNTSFCFLDIRSPGLGDTAMYLCATSRAPGQGLNEQFFGPGTRLTVL.

This sequence joins TRBV4-3 and TRBJ2-7; a possible D gene is TRBD2 (6 bases). Germline CDR1 reads LGHNA; CDR2 reads YSLEER. Trimming pared 1 base from V and 4 bases from J, leaving 17 bases between. The CDR3 is made up of 16 amino acids. CDR3 sequence (DNA): TGCGCCAGCAGCCAAGGGACACGGGGGTGGAGTTACGAGCAGTACTTC. It encodes CASSQGTRGWSYEQYF.

This clone is labeled medium-sized. The rearrangement joins TRBV25-1 to TRBJ1-5; no clear D. With 3 bases removed from V and 4 bases from J, the gap between germline ends came to 13 bases. The CDR3 runs to 15 residues. Per germline, CDR1 MGHDK and CDR2 SYGVNS. The DNA for the CDR3 is TGTGCCAGCAGTGAGTACAGCGGAGAGAATCAGCCCCAGCATTTT. Protein sequence: CASSEYSGENQPQHF.

This chain joins TRBV27 and TRBJ2-3; tentative D call: TRBD2 (6 bases). V lost 6 bases, J lost 5 bases, and 21 bases lay in between. The CDR3 totals 16 residues. Germline lookup yields CDR1 MNHEY and CDR2 SMNVEV (reference sequence). The CDR3 here is CASSQGEVEGIDTQYF. CDR3 sequence (DNA): TGTGCCAGCAGCCAAGGGGAAGTGGAGGGAATAGATACGCAGTATTTT.

V is TRBV6-5 and J is TRBJ1-2; no clear D gene. CDR3 size: 13 residues. Germline V lookup: CDR1 MNHEY, CDR2 SVGAGI. Trimming pared 4 bases from V and 1 base from J, leaving 7 bases between. DNA of the CDR3: TGTGCCAGCAGTTCCCTGGGTAACTATGGCTACACCTTC. Its translation: CASSSLGNYGYTF.

The chain has TRBV13 and TRBJ2-7, with D perhaps given as TRBD1 or TRBD2 (5 bases each). Germline V gene lookup returns CDR1 PRHDT and CDR2 FYEKMQ (reference sequence). V lost 3 bases to trimming and J lost 3 bases, with 15 bases between them. The CDR3 runs to 15 residues. Here the CDR3 reads CASSFVHEGIYEQYF. The CDR3 DNA reads TGTGCCAGCAGCTTCGTTCATGAGGGGATCTACGAGCAGTACTTC.

This clone was counted a single time. The CDR3 DNA sequence: TGTGCCAGCAGCCAACTGGGCGGGGAAAAACTGTTTTTT. Translating it yields CASSQLGGEKLFF. The rearrangement joins TRBV16 to TRBJ1-4, with no clear D. The V gene's germline CDR1 is KGHSY and CDR2 FQNENV. Trimming stripped 2 bases from V and 8 bases from J, with 9 bases between. The CDR3 loop spans 13 amino acids.

The chain links TRBV19 to TRBJ1-5; 8 positions agree with TRBD1. V gave up 3 bases and J gave up 1 base; unmatched junction bases: 5. The CDR3 loop spans 16 amino acids. Germline V gene lookup returns CDR1 LNHDA and CDR2 SQIVND (reference sequence). The DNA of the CDR3 is TGTGCCAGTAGTATCATCCAGGGGGCAAGCAATCAGCCCCAGCATTTT. This encodes CASSIIQGASNQPQHF.

The CDR3 DNA follows: TGTGCCAGCAGTGATGGTCAGGGAGACCAAGAGACCCAGTACTTC. It codes for CASSDGQGDQETQYF. J is TRBJ2-5 and V is TRBV6-4; D tentatively fits TRBD1 or TRBD2 (5 bases each). This CDR3 is 15 amino acids long. Trimming stripped 3 bases from V and 0 bases from J, with 11 bases between. Germline CDR1 and CDR2: MRHNA and SNTAGT.